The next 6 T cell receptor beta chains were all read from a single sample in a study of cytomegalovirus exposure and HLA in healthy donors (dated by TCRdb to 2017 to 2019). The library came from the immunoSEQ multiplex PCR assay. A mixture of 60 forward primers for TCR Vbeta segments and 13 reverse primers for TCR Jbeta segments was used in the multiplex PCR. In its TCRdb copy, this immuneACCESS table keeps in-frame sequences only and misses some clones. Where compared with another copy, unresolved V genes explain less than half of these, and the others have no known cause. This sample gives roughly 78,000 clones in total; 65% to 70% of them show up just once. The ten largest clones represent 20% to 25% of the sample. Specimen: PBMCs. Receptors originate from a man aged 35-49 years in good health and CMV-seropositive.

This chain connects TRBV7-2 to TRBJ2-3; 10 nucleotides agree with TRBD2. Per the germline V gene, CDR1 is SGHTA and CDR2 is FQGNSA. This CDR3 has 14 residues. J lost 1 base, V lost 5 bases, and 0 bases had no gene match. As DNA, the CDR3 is TGTGCCAGCAGCGGGACTAGCGGCACAGATACGCAGTATTTT. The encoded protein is CASSGTSGTDTQYF.

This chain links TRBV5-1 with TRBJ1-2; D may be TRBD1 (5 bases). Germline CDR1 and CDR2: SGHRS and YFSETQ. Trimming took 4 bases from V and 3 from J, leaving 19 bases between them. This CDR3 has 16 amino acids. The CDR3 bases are TGCGCCAGCAGCAGAGACGGACACCTCGAGTACTATGGCTACACCTTC. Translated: CASSRDGHLEYYGYTF.

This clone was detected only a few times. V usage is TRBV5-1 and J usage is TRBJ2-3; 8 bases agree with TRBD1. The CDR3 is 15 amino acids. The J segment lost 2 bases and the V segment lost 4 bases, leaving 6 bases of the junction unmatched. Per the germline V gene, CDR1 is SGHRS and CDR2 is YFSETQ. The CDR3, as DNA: TGCGCCAGCAGCAAAGGGGACAGGTCCACAGATACGCAGTATTTT. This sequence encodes CASSKGDRSTDTQYF.

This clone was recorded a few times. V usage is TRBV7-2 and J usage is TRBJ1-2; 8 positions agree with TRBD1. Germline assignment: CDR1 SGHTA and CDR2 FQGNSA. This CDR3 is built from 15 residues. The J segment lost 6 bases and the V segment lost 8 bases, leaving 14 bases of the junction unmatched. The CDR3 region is CASGRQGAVLDGYTF. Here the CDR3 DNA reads TGTGCCAGCGGACGGCAGGGGGCCGTCTTGGATGGCTACACCTTC.

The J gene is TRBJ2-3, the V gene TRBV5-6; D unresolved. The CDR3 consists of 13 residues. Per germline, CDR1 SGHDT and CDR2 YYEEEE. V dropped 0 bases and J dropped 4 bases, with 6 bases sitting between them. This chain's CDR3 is CASSLDSSDTQYF. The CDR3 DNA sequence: TGTGCCAGCAGCTTGGATTCGTCAGATACGCAGTATTTT.

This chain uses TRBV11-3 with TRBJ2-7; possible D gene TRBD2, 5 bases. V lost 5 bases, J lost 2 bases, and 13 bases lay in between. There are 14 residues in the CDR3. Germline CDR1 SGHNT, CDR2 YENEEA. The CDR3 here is CASSEAAGTYEQYF. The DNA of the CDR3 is TGTGCCAGCAGCGAAGCGGCGGGCACCTACGAGCAGTACTTC.